The 10 T cell receptor beta chains listed next were all sequenced from one sample in a study of radiation and T cells in renal cell carcinoma. Measured with immunoSEQ multiplex PCR; TCRdb has only the in-frame clones, and not every one. The sample has some 58,000 clones; around 81% are singletons. Time point indicated: blood 2 weeks post-SBRT. Treatment: 15 Gy SBRT to primary tumor, nephrectomy 4 weeks later. Here the sequenced sample was blood, taken from a patient whose treatment included radiotherapy and nephrectomy. These receptors all stem from a man between 60 and 75 years old with renal cell carcinoma.

CDR3 protein: CASSQFRDSSQETQYF. Written as DNA, the CDR3 is TGTGCCAGCAGCCAATTCCGGGACAGCTCCCAAGAGACCCAGTACTTC. The chain joins TRBV5-4 to TRBJ2-5; 7 positions agree with TRBD1. The ends lost 4 bases at V and 1 base at J; junction bases unmatched: 10. The CDR3 covers 16 residues. The germline V gene encodes CDR1 SGHNT and CDR2 YYREEE (reference sequence).

A single count supports this clone. V and J are TRBV11-3 and TRBJ2-2; TRBD2 matches at 11 bases. The germline CDR1 and CDR2 sequences are SGHNT and YENEEA. The CDR3 sequence is 19 residues long. J lost 1 base, V lost 1 base, and 8 bases had no gene match. The CDR3 loop is CASSLGASGRWENTGELFF. CDR3 nucleotides: TGTGCCAGCAGCTTAGGGGCTAGCGGGAGGTGGGAGAACACCGGGGAGCTGTTTTTT.

The chain combines TRBV25-1 with TRBJ1-1; D not resolved. This CDR3 region has 13 residues. Trimming cost V 4 bases and J 0 bases, with 6 bases left between them. Germline V gene sequence: CDR1 MGHDK, CDR2 SYGVNS. This chain's CDR3 is CASSAQMNTEAFF. CDR3 nucleotides: TGTGCCAGCAGTGCGCAGATGAACACTGAAGCTTTCTTT.

The CDR3 loop reads CASSGLEPMSNEQFF. The CDR3 region has the DNA TGTGCCAGCAGCGGGTTGGAACCGATGTCCAATGAGCAGTTCTTC. The rearrangement uses TRBV7-9 and TRBJ2-1; the D is unclear. V lost 5 bases and J 6 bases, leaving 17 bases between the germline ends. Germline CDR1 reads SEHNR; CDR2 reads FQNEAQ (reference sequence). There are 15 residues in the CDR3.

The chain combines TRBV11-2 with TRBJ1-6; D may be TRBD1 (6 bases). The CDR3 runs to 15 residues. The V gene lost 3 bases and the J gene lost 4 bases, with 10 bases spanning the gap. Germline V CDR1 and CDR2: SGHAT, FQNNGV. CDR3 nucleotide sequence: TGTGCCAGCAGCTTGGGGGGCCTATATAATTCACCCCTCCACTTT. This translates into CASSLGGLYNSPLHF. Using reference TRBV11-2 and TRBJ1-6 for the parts outside the CDR3, the full variable domain is EAGVAQSPRYKIIEKRQSVAFWCNPISGHATLYWYQQILGQGPKLLIQFQNNGVVDDSQLPKDRFSAERLKGVDSTLKIQPAKLEDSAVYLCASSLGGLYNSPLHFGNGTRLTVT.

The gene calls are TRBV6-4 and TRBJ2-2, with 9 bases aligning to TRBD2. V shed 0 bases and J 2 bases; nucleotides not matched to a gene: 10. The CDR3 has 19 amino acids. Germline CDR1 and CDR2: MRHNA and SNTAGT. The CDR3, as DNA: TGTGCCAGCAGTGACTCTTGGCGGGAGGGCCGCATCAACACCGGGGAGCTGTTTTTT. Its translation: CASSDSWREGRINTGELFF.

The chain links TRBV30 to TRBJ1-5; 8 bases agree with TRBD1. Losses at the gene ends were 0 bases for V and 7 bases for J; bases not matched to a gene: 5. In germline, CDR1 is GTSNPN, CDR2 SVGIG (reference sequence). The CDR3 is 14 amino acids. The CDR3 here is CAWSVKQGDQPQHF. The DNA for the CDR3 is TGTGCCTGGAGTGTAAAACAGGGGGACCAGCCCCAGCATTTT.

Here the CDR3 reads CASSPQGANYGYTF. The CDR3 region has the DNA TGTGCCAGCAGCCCACAGGGTGCTAACTATGGCTACACCTTC. This chain links TRBV6-5 with TRBJ1-2; tentative D call: TRBD1 (6 bases). The CDR3 runs to 14 residues. Germline V gives CDR1 MNHEY, CDR2 SVGAGI. The V end was cut by 6 bases, the J end by 0 bases, with 11 bases between.

This clone was picked up one time. The chain is built from TRBV5-6 and TRBJ2-7; no clear D gene. Trimming removed 4 bases at V and 5 bases at J, with 10 bases between. The CDR3 has 12 amino acids. Per the germline V gene, CDR1 is SGHDT and CDR2 is YYEEEE. The CDR3 is CASSLLWHEQYF. The CDR3 DNA reads TGTGCCAGCAGCCTTTTGTGGCACGAGCAGTACTTC.

The CDR3 nucleotides are TGTGCCAGCAGCCGCGACAGGGGAAGGGACTATGGCTACACCTTC. Translated, it gives CASSRDRGRDYGYTF. V is TRBV11-2 and J is TRBJ1-2; 8 nucleotides agree with TRBD1. Germline V gene data show CDR1 as SGHAT and CDR2 as FQNNGV. CDR3 length equals 15 residues. The V segment lost 5 bases and the J segment 3 bases; nucleotides outside the gene matches: 8.